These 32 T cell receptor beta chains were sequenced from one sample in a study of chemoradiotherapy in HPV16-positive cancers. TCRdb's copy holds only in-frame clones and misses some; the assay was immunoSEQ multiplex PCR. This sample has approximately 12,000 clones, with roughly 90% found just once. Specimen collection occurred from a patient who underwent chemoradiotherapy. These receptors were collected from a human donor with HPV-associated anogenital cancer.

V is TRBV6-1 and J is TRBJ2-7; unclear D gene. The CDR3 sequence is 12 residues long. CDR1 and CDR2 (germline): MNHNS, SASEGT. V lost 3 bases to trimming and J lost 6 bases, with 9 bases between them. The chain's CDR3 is CASSDRYGEQYF. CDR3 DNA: TGTGCCAGCAGTGACAGATACGGCGAGCAGTACTTC.

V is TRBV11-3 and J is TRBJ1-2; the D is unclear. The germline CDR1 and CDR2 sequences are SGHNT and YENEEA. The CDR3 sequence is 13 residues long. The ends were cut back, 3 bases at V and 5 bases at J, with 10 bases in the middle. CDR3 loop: CASSFDQLYGYTF. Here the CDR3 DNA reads TGTGCCAGCAGCTTTGACCAGCTATATGGCTACACCTTC. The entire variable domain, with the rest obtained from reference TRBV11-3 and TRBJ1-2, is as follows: EAGVVQSPRYKIIEKKQPVAFWCNPISGHNTLYWYLQNLGQGPELLIRYENEEAVDDSQLPKDRFSAERLKGVDSTLKIQPAELGDSAVYLCASSFDQLYGYTFGSGTRLTVV.

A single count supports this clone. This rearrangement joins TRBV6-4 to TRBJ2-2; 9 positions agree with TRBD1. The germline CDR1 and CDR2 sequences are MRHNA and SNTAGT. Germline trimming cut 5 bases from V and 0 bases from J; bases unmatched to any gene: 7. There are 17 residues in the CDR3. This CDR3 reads CASSRFGTGSNTGELFF. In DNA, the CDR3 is TGTGCCAGCAGTCGTTTTGGGACAGGGTCGAACACCGGGGAGCTGTTTTTT.

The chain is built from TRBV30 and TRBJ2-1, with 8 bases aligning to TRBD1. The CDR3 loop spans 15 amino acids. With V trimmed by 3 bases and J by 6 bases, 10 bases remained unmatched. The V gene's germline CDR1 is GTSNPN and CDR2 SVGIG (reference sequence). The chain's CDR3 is CAWRPTGAYSNEQFF. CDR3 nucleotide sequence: TGTGCCTGGAGGCCGACAGGGGCCTACTCCAATGAGCAGTTCTTC.

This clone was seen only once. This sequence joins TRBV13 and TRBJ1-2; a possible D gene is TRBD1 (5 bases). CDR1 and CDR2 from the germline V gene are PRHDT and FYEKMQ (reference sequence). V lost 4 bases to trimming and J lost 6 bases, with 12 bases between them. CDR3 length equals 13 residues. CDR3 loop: CASSWGGGDGYTF. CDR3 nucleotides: TGTGCCAGCAGCTGGGGCGGGGGAGATGGCTACACCTTC.

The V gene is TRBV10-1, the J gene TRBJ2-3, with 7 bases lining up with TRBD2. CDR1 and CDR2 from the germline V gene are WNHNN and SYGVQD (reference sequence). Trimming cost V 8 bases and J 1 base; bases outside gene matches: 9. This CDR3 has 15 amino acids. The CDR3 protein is CASGGGPNGTDTQYF. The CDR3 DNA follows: TGCGCCAGCGGGGGGGGACCAAACGGCACAGATACGCAGTATTTT.

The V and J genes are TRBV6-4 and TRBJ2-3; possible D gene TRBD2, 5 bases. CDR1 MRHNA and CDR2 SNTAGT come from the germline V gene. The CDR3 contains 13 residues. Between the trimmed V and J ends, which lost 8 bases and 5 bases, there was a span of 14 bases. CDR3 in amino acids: CASSGGLGDTQYF. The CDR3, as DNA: TGTGCCAGCTCGGGCGGGTTGGGAGATACGCAGTATTTT.

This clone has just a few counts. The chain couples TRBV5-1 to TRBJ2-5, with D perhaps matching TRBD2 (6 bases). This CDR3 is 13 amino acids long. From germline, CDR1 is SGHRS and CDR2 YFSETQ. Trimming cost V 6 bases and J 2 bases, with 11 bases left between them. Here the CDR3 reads CASTRGIQETQYF. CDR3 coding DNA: TGCGCCAGCACTCGCGGGATACAAGAGACCCAGTACTTC.

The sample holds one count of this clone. CDR3 protein: CASSPPTGHNTEAFF. In nucleotides, the CDR3 is TGTGCCAGCAGCCCCCCCACAGGTCATAACACTGAAGCTTTCTTT. The rearrangement uses TRBV28 and TRBJ1-1; possible D gene TRBD1, 5 bases. V lost 6 bases and J 2 bases, leaving 16 bases between the germline ends. The V gene's germline CDR1 is MDHEN and CDR2 SYDVKM. The CDR3 is made up of 15 amino acids. The complete variable domain, with remaining parts taken from reference TRBV28 and TRBJ1-1, reads DVKVTQSSRYLVKRTGEKVFLECVQDMDHENMFWYRQDPGLGLRLIYFSYDVKMKEKGDIPEGYSVSREKKERFSLILESASTNQTSMYLCASSPPTGHNTEAFFGQGTRLTVV.

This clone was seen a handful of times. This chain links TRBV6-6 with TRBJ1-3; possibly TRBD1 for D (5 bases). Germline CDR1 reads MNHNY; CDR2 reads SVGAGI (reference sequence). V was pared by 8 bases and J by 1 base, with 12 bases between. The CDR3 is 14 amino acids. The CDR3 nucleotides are TGTGCCAGCGGCGGGGGTAATTCTGGAAACACCATATATTTT. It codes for CASGGGNSGNTIYF.

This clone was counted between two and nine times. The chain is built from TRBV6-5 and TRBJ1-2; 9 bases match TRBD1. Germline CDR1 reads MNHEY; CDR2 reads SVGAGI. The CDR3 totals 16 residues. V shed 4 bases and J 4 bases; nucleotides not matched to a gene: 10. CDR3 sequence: CASSSQPGQGLYGYTF. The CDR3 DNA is TGTGCCAGCAGTTCTCAACCGGGACAGGGTCTCTATGGCTACACCTTC.

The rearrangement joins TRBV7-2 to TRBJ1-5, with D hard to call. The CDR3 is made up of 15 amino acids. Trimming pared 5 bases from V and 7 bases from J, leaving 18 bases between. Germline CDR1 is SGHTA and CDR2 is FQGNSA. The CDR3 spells CASSTDPSGGQPQHF. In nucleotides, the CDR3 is TGTGCCAGCAGCACGGACCCCAGCGGTGGGCAGCCCCAGCATTTT.

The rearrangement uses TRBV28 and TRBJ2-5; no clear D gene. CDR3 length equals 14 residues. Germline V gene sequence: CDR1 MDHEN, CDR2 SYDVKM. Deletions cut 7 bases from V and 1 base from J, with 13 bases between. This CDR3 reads CASTPPGTQETQYF. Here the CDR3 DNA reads TGTGCCAGCACCCCCCCCGGCACCCAAGAGACCCAGTACTTC.

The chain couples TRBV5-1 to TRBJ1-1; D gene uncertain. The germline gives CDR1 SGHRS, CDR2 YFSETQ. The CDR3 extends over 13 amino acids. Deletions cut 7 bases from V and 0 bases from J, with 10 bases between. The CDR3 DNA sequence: TGCGCCAGCGGAACGGACTTGAACACTGAAGCTTTCTTT. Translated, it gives CASGTDLNTEAFF.

Here the CDR3 reads CASSPATLSNQPQHF. The CDR3 region has the DNA TGTGCCAGTAGTCCCGCAACTCTAAGCAATCAGCCCCAGCATTTT. This chain connects TRBV19 to TRBJ1-5; the D is unclear. V shed 5 bases and J shed 1 base, with 12 bases lying between them. Germline assignment: CDR1 LNHDA and CDR2 SQIVND (reference sequence). The CDR3 has 15 residues.

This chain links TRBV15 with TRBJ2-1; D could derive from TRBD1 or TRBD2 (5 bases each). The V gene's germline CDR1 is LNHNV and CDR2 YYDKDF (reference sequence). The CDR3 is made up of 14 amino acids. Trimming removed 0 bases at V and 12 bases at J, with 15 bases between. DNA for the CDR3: TGTGCCACCAGCAGAGATCTCGGGGAAGGGGTGCAGTTCTTC. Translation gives CATSRDLGEGVQFF.

Written as DNA, the CDR3 is TGTGCCAGCAGCCGTAGCGGGAGGGCCTACGAGCAGTACTTC. It translates to CASSRSGRAYEQYF. The gene calls are TRBV5-8 and TRBJ2-7; 11 bases line up with TRBD2. Trimming cost V 4 bases and J 2 bases; bases outside gene matches: 2. The CDR3 is made up of 14 amino acids. CDR1 is SGHTS, CDR2 YDEGEE, per germline.

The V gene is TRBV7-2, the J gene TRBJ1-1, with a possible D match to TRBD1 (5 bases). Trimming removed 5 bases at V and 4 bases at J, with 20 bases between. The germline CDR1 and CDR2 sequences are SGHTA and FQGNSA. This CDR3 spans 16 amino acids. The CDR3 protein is CASSAMWGSGGTEAFF. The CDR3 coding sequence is TGTGCCAGCAGCGCGATGTGGGGGTCCGGCGGCACTGAAGCTTTCTTT.

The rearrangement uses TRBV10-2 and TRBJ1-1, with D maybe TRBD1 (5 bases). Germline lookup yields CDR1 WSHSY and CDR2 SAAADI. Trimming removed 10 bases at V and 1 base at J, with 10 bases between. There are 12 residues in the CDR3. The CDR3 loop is CATGAGNTEAFF. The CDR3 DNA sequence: TGCGCCACCGGGGCAGGGAACACTGAAGCTTTCTTT.

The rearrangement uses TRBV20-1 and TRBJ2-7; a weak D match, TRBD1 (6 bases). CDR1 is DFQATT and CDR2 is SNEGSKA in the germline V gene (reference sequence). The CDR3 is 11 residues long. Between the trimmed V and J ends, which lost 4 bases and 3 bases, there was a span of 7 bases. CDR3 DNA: TGCAGTGCTATAGGGGGCTACGAGCAGTACTTC. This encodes CSAIGGYEQYF.

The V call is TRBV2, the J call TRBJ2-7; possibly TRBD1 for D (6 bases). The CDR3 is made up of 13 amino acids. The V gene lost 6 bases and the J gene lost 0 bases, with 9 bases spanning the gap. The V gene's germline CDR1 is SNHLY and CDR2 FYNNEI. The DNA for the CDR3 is TGTGCCAGCAGCGAACAGGGCTCCTACGAGCAGTACTTC. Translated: CASSEQGSYEQYF.

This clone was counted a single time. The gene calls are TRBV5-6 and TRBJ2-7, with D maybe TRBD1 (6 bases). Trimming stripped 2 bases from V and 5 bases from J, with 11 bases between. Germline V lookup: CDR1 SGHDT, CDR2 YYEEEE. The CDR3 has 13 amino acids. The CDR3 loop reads CASSFPAGDEQYF. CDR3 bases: TGTGCCAGCAGCTTCCCCGCAGGGGACGAGCAGTACTTC.

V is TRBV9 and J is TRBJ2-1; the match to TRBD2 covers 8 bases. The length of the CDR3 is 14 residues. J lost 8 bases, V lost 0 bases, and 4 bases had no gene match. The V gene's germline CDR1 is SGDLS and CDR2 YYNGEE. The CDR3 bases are TGTGCCAGCAGCGTAGGGGCGGGAGGCTATGAGCAGTTCTTC. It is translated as CASSVGAGGYEQFF.

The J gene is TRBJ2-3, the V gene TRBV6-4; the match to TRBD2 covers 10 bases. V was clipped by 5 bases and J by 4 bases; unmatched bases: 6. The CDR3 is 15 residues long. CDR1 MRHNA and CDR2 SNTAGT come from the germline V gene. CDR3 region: CASSILAGTSDTQYF. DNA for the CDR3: TGTGCCAGCAGTATACTAGCGGGGACCTCAGATACGCAGTATTTT.

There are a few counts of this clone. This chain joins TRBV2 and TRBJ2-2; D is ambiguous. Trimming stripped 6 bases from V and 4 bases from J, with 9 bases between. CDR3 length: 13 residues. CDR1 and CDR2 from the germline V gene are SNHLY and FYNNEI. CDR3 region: CASRQQSTGELFF. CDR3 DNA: TGTGCCAGCAGACAACAGTCCACCGGGGAGCTGTTTTTT.

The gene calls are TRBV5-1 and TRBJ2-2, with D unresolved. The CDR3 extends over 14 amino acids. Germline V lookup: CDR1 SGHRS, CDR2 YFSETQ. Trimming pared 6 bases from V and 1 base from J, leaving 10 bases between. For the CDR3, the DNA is TGCGCCAGCACCAACAGACAGAACACCGGGGAGCTGTTTTTT. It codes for CASTNRQNTGELFF.

For the CDR3, the DNA is TGTGCCAGCAGTTTATCGGGGTATGGCTACACCTTC. This gives the protein CASSLSGYGYTF. V gene TRBV6-5 combines with J gene TRBJ1-2; D remains unclear. This CDR3 has 12 residues. V was clipped by 4 bases and J by 5 bases, with 8 bases between them. Germline CDR1 and CDR2: MNHEY and SVGAGI.

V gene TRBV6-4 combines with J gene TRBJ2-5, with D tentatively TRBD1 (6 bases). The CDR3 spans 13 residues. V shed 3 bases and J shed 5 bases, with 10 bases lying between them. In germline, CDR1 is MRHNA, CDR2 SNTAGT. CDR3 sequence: CASSEGRGETQYF. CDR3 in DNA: TGTGCCAGCAGTGAGGGCAGGGGCGAGACCCAGTACTTC.

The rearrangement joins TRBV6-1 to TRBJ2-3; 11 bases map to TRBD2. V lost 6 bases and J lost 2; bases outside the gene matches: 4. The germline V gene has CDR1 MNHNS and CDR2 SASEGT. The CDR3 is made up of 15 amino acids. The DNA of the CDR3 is TGTGCCAGCAGGACTAGCGGGGTCGTCACAGATACGCAGTATTTT. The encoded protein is CASRTSGVVTDTQYF.

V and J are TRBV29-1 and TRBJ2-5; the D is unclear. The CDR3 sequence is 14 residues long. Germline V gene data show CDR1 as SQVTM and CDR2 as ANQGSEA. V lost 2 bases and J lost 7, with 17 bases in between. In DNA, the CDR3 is TGCAGCGTTGAATTCGTAGGCATTGTAAGGACCCAGTACTTC. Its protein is CSVEFVGIVRTQYF.

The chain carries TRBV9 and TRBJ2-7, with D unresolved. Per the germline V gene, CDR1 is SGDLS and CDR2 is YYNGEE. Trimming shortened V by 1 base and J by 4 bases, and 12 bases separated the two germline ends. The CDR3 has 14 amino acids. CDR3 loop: CASSVYRVGYEQYF. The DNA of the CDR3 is TGTGCCAGCAGCGTATATAGAGTTGGATACGAGCAGTACTTC.

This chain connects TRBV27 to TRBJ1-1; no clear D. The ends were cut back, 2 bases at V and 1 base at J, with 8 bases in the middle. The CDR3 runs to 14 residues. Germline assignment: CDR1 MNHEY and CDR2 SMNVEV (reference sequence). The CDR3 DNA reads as TGTGCCAGCAGTTTAGGACTGCCGAACACTGAAGCTTTCTTT. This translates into CASSLGLPNTEAFF.